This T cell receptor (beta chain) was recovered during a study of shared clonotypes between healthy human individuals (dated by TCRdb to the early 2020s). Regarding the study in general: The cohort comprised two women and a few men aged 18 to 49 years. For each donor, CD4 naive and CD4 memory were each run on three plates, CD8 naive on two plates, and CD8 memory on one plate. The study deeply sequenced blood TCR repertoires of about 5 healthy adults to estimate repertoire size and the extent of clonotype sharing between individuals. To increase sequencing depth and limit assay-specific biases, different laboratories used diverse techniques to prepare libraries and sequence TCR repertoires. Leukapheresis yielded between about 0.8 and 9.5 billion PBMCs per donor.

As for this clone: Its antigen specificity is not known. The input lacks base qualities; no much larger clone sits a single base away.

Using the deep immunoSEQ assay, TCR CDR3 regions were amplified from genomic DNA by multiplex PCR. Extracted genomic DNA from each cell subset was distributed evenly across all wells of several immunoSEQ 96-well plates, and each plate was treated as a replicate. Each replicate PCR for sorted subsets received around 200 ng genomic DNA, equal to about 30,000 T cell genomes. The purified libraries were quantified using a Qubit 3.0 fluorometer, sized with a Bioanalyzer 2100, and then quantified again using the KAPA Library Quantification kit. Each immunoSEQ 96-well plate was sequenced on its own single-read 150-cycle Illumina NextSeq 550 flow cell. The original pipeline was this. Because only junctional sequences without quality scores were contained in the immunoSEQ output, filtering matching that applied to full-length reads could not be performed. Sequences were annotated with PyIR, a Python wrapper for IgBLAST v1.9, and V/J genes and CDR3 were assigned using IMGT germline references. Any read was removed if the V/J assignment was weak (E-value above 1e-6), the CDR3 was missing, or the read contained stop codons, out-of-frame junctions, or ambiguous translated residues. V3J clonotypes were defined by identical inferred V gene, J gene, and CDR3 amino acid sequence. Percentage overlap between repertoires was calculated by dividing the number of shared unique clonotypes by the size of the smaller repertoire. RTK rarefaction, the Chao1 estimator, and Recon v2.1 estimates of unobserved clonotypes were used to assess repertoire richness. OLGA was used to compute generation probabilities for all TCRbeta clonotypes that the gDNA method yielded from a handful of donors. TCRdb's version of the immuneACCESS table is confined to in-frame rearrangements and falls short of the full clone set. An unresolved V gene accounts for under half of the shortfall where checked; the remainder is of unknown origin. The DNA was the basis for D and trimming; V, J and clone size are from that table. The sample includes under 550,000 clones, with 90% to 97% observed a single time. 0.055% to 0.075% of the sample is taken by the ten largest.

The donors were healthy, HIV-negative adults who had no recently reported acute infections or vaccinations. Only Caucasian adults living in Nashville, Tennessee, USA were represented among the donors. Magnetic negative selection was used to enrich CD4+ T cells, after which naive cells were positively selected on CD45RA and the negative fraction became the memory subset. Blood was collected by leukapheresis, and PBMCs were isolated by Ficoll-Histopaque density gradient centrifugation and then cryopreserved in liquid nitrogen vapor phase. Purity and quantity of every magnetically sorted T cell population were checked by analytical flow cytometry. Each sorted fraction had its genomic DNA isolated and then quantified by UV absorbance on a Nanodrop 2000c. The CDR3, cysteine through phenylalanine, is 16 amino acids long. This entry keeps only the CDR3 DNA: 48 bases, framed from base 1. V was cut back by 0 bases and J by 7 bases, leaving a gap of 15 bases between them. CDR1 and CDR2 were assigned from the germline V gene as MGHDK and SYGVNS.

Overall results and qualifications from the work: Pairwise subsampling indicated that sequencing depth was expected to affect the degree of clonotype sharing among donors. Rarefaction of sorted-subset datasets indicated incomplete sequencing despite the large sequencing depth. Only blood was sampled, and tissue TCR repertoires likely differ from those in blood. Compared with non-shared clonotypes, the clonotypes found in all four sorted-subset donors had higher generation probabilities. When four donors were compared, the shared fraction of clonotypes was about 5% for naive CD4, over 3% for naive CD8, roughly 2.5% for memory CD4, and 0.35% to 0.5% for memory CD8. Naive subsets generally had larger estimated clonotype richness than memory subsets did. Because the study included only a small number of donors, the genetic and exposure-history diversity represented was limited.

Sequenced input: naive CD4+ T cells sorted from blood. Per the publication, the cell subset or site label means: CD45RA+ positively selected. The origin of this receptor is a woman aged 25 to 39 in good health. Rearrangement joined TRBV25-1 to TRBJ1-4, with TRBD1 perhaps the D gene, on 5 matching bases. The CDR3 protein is CASSEYPGLGSEKLFF. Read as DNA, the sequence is TGTGCCAGCAGTGAATACCCGGGACTAGGGAGTGAAAAACTGTTTTTT. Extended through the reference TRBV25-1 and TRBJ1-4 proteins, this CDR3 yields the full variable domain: EADIYQTPRYLVIGTGKKITLECSQTMGHDKMYWYQQDPGMELHLIHYSYGVNSTEKGDLSSESTVSRIRTEHFPLTLESARPSHTSQYLCASSEYPGLGSEKLFFGSGTQLSVL.